Included here is one T cell receptor (beta chain) sequence, with context. Its antigen is as yet unknown. Only in-frame clones appear in the TCRdb table, and some are missing; sequencing was by immunoSEQ multiplex PCR. In the table there are under 95,000 clones, around 90% of which are singletons. This sample was included in a study of Tregs in tolerant kidney transplant recipients. Deletions cut 5 bases from V and 0 bases from J, with 17 bases between. This CDR3 has 17 residues. In germline, CDR1 is MDHEN, CDR2 SYDVKM. Before regulatory T cell sorting, thawed PBMCs rested overnight at 37°C in approximately 200 IU/ml IL-2. Findings and limits, study-wide: For some patients, primers changed over time, blocking nucleotide-level comparison. Expanding Tregs on activated donor B cells appeared to best identify donor-specific TCRbeta clones.

The TCR sequence derives from a human donor who received a combined kidney and bone marrow transplant. Sequences were derived from Tregs from blood, sampled before the transplant. This chain uses TRBV28 with TRBJ2-1, with D perhaps matching TRBD1 (6 bases). For the CDR3, the DNA is TGTGCCAGCAGTGACCCACTAGGCAGGGGCTCCTACAATGAGCAGTTCTTC. It codes for CASSDPLGRGSYNEQFF.